This paragraph covers one TCR beta chain sequence. These data are taken from a study of OX40 agonist ivuxolimab in advanced cancers. Clones were read by immunoSEQ multiplex PCR, and TCRdb kept only the in-frame ones, dropping some. This table holds tens of thousands of clones, roughly four fifths found once. This CDR3 is 12 amino acids long. Trimming removed 3 bases at V and 1 base at J, with 6 bases between. The germline gives CDR1 SQVTM, CDR2 ANQGSEA. The sample consisted of CD4+ or CD8+ T cells sorted from blood, taken in a trial of the OX40 agonist ivuxolimab. The V call is TRBV29-1, the J call TRBJ1-2; the D gene is possibly TRBD1 (5 bases). The TCR originated in an adult with an advanced solid tumor such as melanoma, head and neck, liver or kidney cancer. CDR3 sequence (DNA): TGCAGCGTTGAGACAGTTAACTATGGCTACACCTTC. Residues: CSVETVNYGYTF.